Below are 10 T cell receptor beta chains sequenced from a single sample in a study of T cell repertoires in cytomegalovirus infection. Their recognized antigens are unknown. MiXCR, applied by TCRdb to the reads, yields one record per CDR3 protein. This sample yields under 130,000 distinct CDR3 sequences, of which approximately 45% are seen a single time; roughly 74% belongs to the top ten. The sample in question was CD8+ T cells from cultured PBMCs, obtained from culture after CMV antigen stimulation. These receptor sequences come from a human donor in good health (CMV status not recorded). Some clones in this sample may be carry-over from other donors' samples.

This clonotype came up many times. The chain has TRBV7-9 and TRBJ1-1, with 8 bases lining up with TRBD1. The CDR3 runs to 16 residues. The germline CDR1 and CDR2 sequences are SEHNR and FQNEAQ (reference sequence). The J segment lost 2 bases and the V segment lost 3 bases, leaving 8 bases of the junction unmatched. The CDR3 DNA follows: TGTGCCAGCAGCTTCCCGACAGGGGAACCCAACACTGAAGCTTTCTTT. Encoded protein: CASSFPTGEPNTEAFF. Together with reference TRBV7-9 and TRBJ1-1, the CDR3 gives the full variable domain: DTGVSQNPRHKITKRGQNVTFRCDPISEHNRLYWYRQTLGQGPEFLTYFQNEAQLEKSRLLSDRFSAERPKGSFSTLEIQRTEQGDSAMYLCASSFPTGEPNTEAFFGQGTRLTVV.

This chain joins TRBV10-3 and TRBJ2-2, with D hard to call. Germline lookup yields CDR1 ENHRY and CDR2 SYGVKD. The V gene lost 0 bases and the J gene lost 6 bases, with 8 bases spanning the gap. This CDR3 has 14 residues. In nucleotides, the CDR3 is TGTGCCATCAGTGAGTCGAATGACCCCGGGGAGCTGTTTTTT. This encodes CAISESNDPGELFF.

The V call is TRBV6-6, the J call TRBJ2-6, with no clear D. V lost 3 bases and J lost 0, with 6 bases in between. CDR3 length: 15 amino acids. Germline V lookup: CDR1 MNHNY, CDR2 SVGAGI (reference sequence). CDR3 coding DNA: TGTGCCAGCAGTTATACCCTCTCTGGGGCCAACGTCCTGACTTTC. Amino acid sequence: CASSYTLSGANVLTF.

The rearrangement uses TRBV27 and TRBJ1-5, with a possible D match to TRBD1 (6 bases). V was shortened by 5 bases and J by 0 bases, with 11 bases between the two germline ends. This CDR3 spans 15 amino acids. The germline V gene encodes CDR1 MNHEY and CDR2 SMNVEV (reference sequence). CDR3 nucleotides: TGTGCCAGCAGTCCAAGCAGGGGTAGCAATCAGCCCCAGCATTTT. Translated, it gives CASSPSRGSNQPQHF.

The gene calls are TRBV5-5 and TRBJ2-1; 10 bases are shared with TRBD2. V shed 2 bases, J shed 5 bases, and the junction held 4 bases outside the gene matches. This CDR3 contains 15 residues. Germline-derived CDR1 and CDR2 are SGHKS and YYEKEE (reference sequence). The CDR3 protein is CASSFRLAGDNEQFF. The CDR3 DNA sequence: TGTGCCAGCAGCTTCAGGCTAGCGGGGGACAATGAGCAGTTCTTC. The full variable domain, completed using reference TRBV5-5 and TRBJ2-1, is DAGVTQSPTHLIKTRGQQVTLRCSPISGHKSVSWYQQVLGQGPQFIFQYYEKEERGRGNFPDRFSARQFPNYSSELNVNALLLGDSALYLCASSFRLAGDNEQFFGPGTRLTVL.

This clonotype was detected a few times. This chain links TRBV5-4 with TRBJ2-2, with 7 bases that match TRBD2. The germline V gene has CDR1 SGHNT and CDR2 YYREEE (reference sequence). The V gene end was trimmed by 3 bases and the J gene end by 1 base; junction bases not matched to a gene: 6. The CDR3 loop spans 16 amino acids. In DNA form, the CDR3 reads TGTGCCAGCAGCTCCGAACTAGCGATGAACACCGGGGAGCTGTTTTTT. Amino acids: CASSSELAMNTGELFF.

This clonotype was detected a few times. The chain recombines TRBV7-2 with TRBJ1-1, with D unclear. The CDR3 length is 13 residues. V was clipped by 5 bases and J by 4 bases, with 11 bases between them. The V gene's germline CDR1 is SGHTA and CDR2 FQGNSA. The CDR3 reads CASSLIDGTEAFF. In DNA, the CDR3 is TGTGCCAGCAGCCTCATCGACGGCACTGAAGCTTTCTTT.

This CDR3 is CASSQVGQREQFF. Here the CDR3 DNA reads TGCGCCAGCAGCCAAGTGGGGCAAAGGGAGCAGTTCTTC. The chain is built from TRBV4-1 and TRBJ2-1; maybe TRBD1 (5 bases). The CDR3 is 13 amino acids. With 1 base removed from V and 10 bases from J, the gap between germline ends came to 11 bases. CDR1 is MGHRA and CDR2 is YSYEKL in the germline V gene.

This clonotype was counted between two and nine times. The V and J genes are TRBV12-3 or TRBV12-4 and TRBJ1-6; 8 nucleotides agree with TRBD1. Trimming took 7 bases from V and 9 from J; bases not matched to a gene: 14. The length of the CDR3 is 16 residues. Here the CDR3 reads CASTLSQRTGSSPLHF. Written as DNA, the CDR3 is TGTGCCAGCACCCTGTCCCAAAGGACAGGGAGTTCACCCCTCCACTTT.

The rearrangement uses TRBV14 and TRBJ2-3; the match to TRBD2 covers 7 bases. Germline loops: CDR1 SGHDN, CDR2 FVKESK. This CDR3 spans 14 amino acids. The V and J ends lost 1 base and 3 bases, in that order; junction bases with no gene match: 1. CDR3 residues: CASSQAGGTDTQYF. CDR3 coding DNA: TGTGCCAGCAGCCAAGCCGGGGGGACAGATACGCAGTATTTT.